The 9 T cell receptor beta chains in this list originate from one sample, sequenced in a study of blood T cell repertoires in COVID-19. Assay used: immunoSEQ multiplex PCR; TCRdb lists only in-frame clones, some missing. The sample holds about 190,000 clones, nearly 90% seen once. Sample: peripheral blood. All receptors derive from a man aged 45-65 years with acute or convalescent COVID-19.

The rearrangement joins TRBV27 to TRBJ2-7, with 10 bases aligning to TRBD2. The CDR3 totals 14 residues. Germline loops: CDR1 MNHEY, CDR2 SMNVEV (reference sequence). Unmatched junction bases numbered 9, after V lost 7 bases and J lost 6 bases. CDR3 coding DNA: TGTGCCAGCACCGCACTAGCGGGATTAGGCGAGCAGTACTTC. Encoded protein: CASTALAGLGEQYF.

The sample holds one count of this clone. The chain combines TRBV3-1 (or the pseudogene TRBV3-2) with TRBJ1-1, with D maybe TRBD1 (5 bases). CDR1 LGHDT and CDR2 YNNKEL come from the germline V gene (reference sequence). The CDR3 has 13 amino acids. With 5 bases removed from V and 4 bases from J, the gap between germline ends came to 11 bases. The CDR3 bases are TGTGCCAGCAGCGGGGGACTGAGCACTGAAGCTTTCTTT. It encodes CASSGGLSTEAFF.

This clone has a single count. V is TRBV5-6 and J is TRBJ1-4, with unresolved D. The CDR3 is made up of 14 amino acids. Between the trimmed V and J ends, which lost 4 bases and 5 bases, there was a span of 12 bases. The germline V gene encodes CDR1 SGHDT and CDR2 YYEEEE. The CDR3 DNA is TGTGCCAGCAGCGTGGTGGGCAAGAATGAAAAACTGTTTTTT. It specifies CASSVVGKNEKLFF.

V and J are TRBV28 and TRBJ1-1, with 8 bases lining up with TRBD1. Germline V lookup: CDR1 MDHEN, CDR2 SYDVKM. The CDR3 is 15 amino acids. Losses at the gene ends were 5 bases for V and 0 bases for J; bases not matched to a gene: 5. In nucleotides, the CDR3 is TGTGCCAGCAGTCAACAGACAGGGGTGAACACTGAAGCTTTCTTT. It specifies CASSQQTGVNTEAFF.

CDR3: CASSKPSFGGMHSPLHF. For the CDR3, the DNA is TGTGCCAGCAGCAAACCCTCTTTCGGGGGTATGCATTCACCCCTCCACTTT. The chain couples TRBV21-1 to TRBJ1-6. TRBV21-1 is a known pseudogene. There are 17 residues in the CDR3.

The chain joins TRBV3-1 (or the pseudogene TRBV3-2) to TRBJ2-5, with 11 positions matching TRBD2. V lost 2 bases to trimming and J lost 1 base; unmatched junction nucleotides: 6. This CDR3 has 17 residues. From germline, CDR1 is LGHDT and CDR2 YNNKEL (reference sequence). DNA for the CDR3: TGTGCCAGCAGCCAATGGCTAGCGGGGGGCCCCCAAGAGACCCAGTACTTC. Its protein is CASSQWLAGGPQETQYF.

This chain joins TRBV7-9 and TRBJ2-1; 16 nucleotides line up with TRBD2. Germline V CDR1 and CDR2: SEHNR, FQNEAQ (reference sequence). The CDR3 spans 18 residues. After removal of 1 base from V and 11 bases from J, the junction contained 11 bases not matched to a gene. For the CDR3, the DNA is TGTGCCAGCAGCTTAGGGGGAACCGGGACTAGCGGGAGGGGAAAGCAGTTCTTC. This gives the protein CASSLGGTGTSGRGKQFF. Combining the CDR3 with reference TRBV7-9 and TRBJ2-1 gives the whole variable domain DTGVSQNPRHKITKRGQNVTFRCDPISEHNRLYWYRQTLGQGPEFLTYFQNEAQLEKSRLLSDRFSAERPKGSFSTLEIQRTEQGDSAMYLCASSLGGTGTSGRGKQFFGPGTRLTVL.

The rearrangement uses TRBV28 and TRBJ1-5; tentatively, D is TRBD1 (6 bases). From germline, CDR1 is MDHEN and CDR2 SYDVKM. The CDR3 is 15 residues long. The V end lost 2 bases, the J end lost 4 bases, and 12 bases lay between the germline ends. In DNA, the CDR3 is TGTGCCAGCAGTTTACGGGTAGGACAGAATCAGCCCCAGCATTTT. This translates into CASSLRVGQNQPQHF.

The genes are TRBV9 and TRBJ2-6; 14 bases fit TRBD2. The CDR3 totals 18 residues. With 3 bases clipped from V and 7 bases from J, the junction kept 9 bases outside the gene matches. Germline V gene lookup returns CDR1 SGDLS and CDR2 YYNGEE. The CDR3 nucleotides are TGTGCCAGCAGCGGTAGACTAGCGGGGGGGCCCGGCGCCAACGTCCTGACTTTC. It codes for CASSGRLAGGPGANVLTF.